The 8 T cell receptor beta chains given below trace back to one sample, sequenced in a study of blood T cell repertoires in COVID-19. Profiling relied on immunoSEQ multiplex PCR, and the TCRdb table lists in-frame clones only, not all of them. The data show fewer than 130,000 clones, 88% seen once. Sequenced: peripheral blood. The receptors here all came from a woman between 45 and 65 years old with acute or convalescent COVID-19.

V is TRBV5-1 and J is TRBJ2-7; possibly TRBD2 for D (6 bases). In germline, CDR1 is SGHRS, CDR2 YFSETQ. The CDR3 contains 15 residues. Trimming stripped 5 bases from V and 5 bases from J, with 20 bases between. The CDR3 protein is CASRPGTGTFDEQYF. The CDR3 DNA follows: TGCGCCAGCAGACCCGGGACCGGGACTTTCGACGAGCAGTACTTC.

V usage is TRBV5-1 and J usage is TRBJ2-7; D may be TRBD2 (6 bases). This CDR3 contains 14 residues. V was shortened by 0 bases and J by 6 bases, with 13 bases between the two germline ends. Germline V gives CDR1 SGHRS, CDR2 YFSETQ. The CDR3 sequence is CASSLGAEGSEQYF. DNA for the CDR3: TGCGCCAGCAGCTTGGGAGCGGAGGGTAGCGAGCAGTACTTC.

About this clone: The sample holds other DNA sequences that translate to the same CDR3. The CDR3 sequence: CASSLQGSSYNEQFF. CDR3 bases: TGCGCCAGCAGCTTGCAGGGGAGCTCCTACAATGAGCAGTTCTTC. The rearrangement joins TRBV5-1 to TRBJ2-1, with a possible D match to TRBD1 (6 bases). The V gene lost 1 base and the J gene lost 0 bases, with 8 bases spanning the gap. From germline, CDR1 is SGHRS and CDR2 YFSETQ. This CDR3 spans 15 amino acids.

The chain has TRBV10-1 and TRBJ2-1; 11 bases agree with TRBD1. The germline V gene has CDR1 WNHNN and CDR2 SYGVQD (reference sequence). The CDR3 contains 15 residues. Trimming cost V 2 bases and J 6 bases; bases outside gene matches: 3. This chain's CDR3 is CASSEGGTGGNEQFF. The CDR3 bases are TGCGCCAGCAGTGAGGGCGGGACAGGGGGCAATGAGCAGTTCTTC.

The chain uses TRBV28 and TRBJ2-1; 7 nucleotides agree with TRBD1. Trimming removed 5 bases from V and 8 bases from J; junction bases left unmatched: 12. The germline V gene has CDR1 MDHEN and CDR2 SYDVKM. This CDR3 spans 15 amino acids. CDR3 bases: TGTGCCAGCAGTCCGCCGGGTAACAGGGGCTATGAGCAGTTCTTC. Translation: CASSPPGNRGYEQFF.

The V gene is TRBV6-1, the J gene TRBJ1-1; D might be TRBD1 (5 bases). The CDR3 covers 13 residues. Trimming took off 1 base at V and 10 bases at J, with 13 bases between the two ends. Per germline, CDR1 MNHNS and CDR2 SASEGT. CDR3: CASSEERGTRAFF. CDR3 nucleotide sequence: TGTGCCAGCAGTGAAGAGCGGGGGACTAGAGCTTTCTTT.

The chain couples TRBV5-8 to TRBJ1-4, with 7 positions matching TRBD1. Germline loops: CDR1 SGHTS, CDR2 YDEGEE. The J segment lost 1 base and the V segment lost 4 bases, leaving 4 bases of the junction unmatched. The CDR3 runs 15 residues. The CDR3 bases are TGTGCCAGCAGCGTACAGGGGTTAACTAATGAAAAACTGTTTTTT. Translated, it gives CASSVQGLTNEKLFF.

This clone turned up a few times. The CDR3 spells CASSSPGLAVRNEQFF. Written as DNA, the CDR3 is TGTGCCAGCAGCTCCCCGGGACTAGCGGTTCGCAATGAGCAGTTCTTC. The chain is built from TRBV7-6 and TRBJ2-1; 11 nucleotides align to TRBD2. The CDR3 has 16 amino acids. Germline assignment: CDR1 SGHVS and CDR2 FNYEAQ. J was trimmed by 6 bases and V by 4 bases; bases with no gene match: 8.